This note documents a single TCR beta chain sequence. These data come from a study of blood T cell repertoires in COVID-19. Study-level background: Samples taken during acute and convalescent COVID-19 were collected in the United States, Italy and Spain.

All enrollees were roughly 18 to 100 years old and from 24 US areas. Recovered status applied to Cohort 3 donors who had two consecutive negative PCRs. It also applied to those with clearance or with symptom resolution. The method was immunoSEQ multiplex PCR; TCRdb's version includes in-frame clones alone and lacks a portion of them. Among about 350,000 clones listed, approximately 87% were seen once. What was sequenced was PBMCs or T cells enriched from blood (not recorded which). This receptor was obtained from a woman aged 25 to 39 who had recovered from COVID-19.

CDR3 loop: CASTLGRDSRGSPLHF. The CDR3 region has the DNA TGTGCCAGTACCCTGGGCCGGGACTCAAGGGGATCACCCCTCCACTTT. This chain links TRBV19 with TRBJ1-6; possibly TRBD1 for D (5 bases). V was shortened by 7 bases and J by 10 bases, with 23 bases between the two germline ends. The CDR3 runs to 16 residues. CDR1 and CDR2 from the germline V gene are LNHDA and SQIVND (reference sequence).